The 26 T cell receptor beta chains below all came from one sample that was sequenced in a study of T cells in women clearing cervical HPV infection. TCRdb's copy holds only in-frame clones and misses some; the assay was immunoSEQ multiplex PCR. Its listing shows tens of thousands of clones. Sequenced material: blood buffy coat. These receptors were taken from a woman between 18 and 75 years old with a cervical HPV16 infection that either progressed to CIN3+ or cleared (not recorded which).

Regarding this clone: The read falls 3 residues short of the CDR3 end, and the missing part is taken from the germline J gene. The gene calls are TRBV5-4 and TRBJ2-3; 7 bases align to TRBD1. The CDR3 length is 14 residues. Trimming cost V 4 bases and J 2 bases; bases outside gene matches: 4. Germline lookup yields CDR1 SGHNT and CDR2 YYREEE (reference sequence). CDR3 in amino acids: CASSQGQFTDTQYF. The sequenced part of the CDR3 DNA is TGTGCCAGCAGCCAGGGACAGTTCACAGATACG.

The CDR3 loop reads CASSGWGGTYNEQFF. The part of the CDR3 DNA that was read is TGTGCCAGCAGCGGGTGGGGGGGGACCTACAATGAG. V gene TRBV7-9 combines with J gene TRBJ2-1, with 7 bases identical to TRBD2. The read finishes 3 residues shy of the CDR3 end, and the germline J gene is used to complete it. Germline assignment: CDR1 SEHNR and CDR2 FQNEAQ (reference sequence). J lost 2 bases, V lost 5 bases, and 6 bases had no gene match. This CDR3 comprises 15 residues.

Comments on this clone: The read halts 3 residues ahead of the CDR3 end, with the missing end drawn from the germline J gene. The chain has TRBV7-3 and TRBJ2-1, with 10 bases identical to TRBD2. With V trimmed by 4 bases and J by 7 bases, 7 bases remained unmatched. CDR3 length equals 15 residues. Looked up from germline, CDR1 is SGHTA and CDR2 is FQGTGA. The DNA read from the CDR3 is TGTGCCAGCAGCTCAGCGGGGGGGCCGTTAAATGAG. It translates to CASSSAGGPLNE. The full-length CDR3 reads as CASSSAGGPLNEQFF. Drawing the rest from reference TRBV7-3 and TRBJ2-1, the complete variable domain is GAGVSQTPSNKVTEKGKYVELRCDPISGHTALYWYRQSLGQGPEFLIYFQGTGAADDSGLPNDRFFAVRPEGSVSTLKIQRTERGDSAVYLCASSSAGGPLNEQFFGPGTRLTVL.

In regard to this clone: The sequence runs out 3 residues before the end of the CDR3; the remainder is reconstructed from the germline J gene. V usage is TRBV7-9 and J usage is TRBJ1-2, with D perhaps TRBD1 (5 bases). The CDR3 covers 13 residues. The germline V and J ends were trimmed by 5 bases and 5 bases, with 12 bases remaining between them. Germline loops: CDR1 SEHNR, CDR2 FQNEAQ (reference sequence). The CDR3 protein is CASSPGGGYGYTF. The covered CDR3 bases are TGTGCCAGCAGCCCCGGGGGGGGTTATGGC.

Frequency places this clone as medium-sized. The read terminates 3 residues ahead of where the CDR3 ends, so the germline J gene completes it. The chain uses TRBV29-1 and TRBJ2-5, with a weak D call TRBD1 (5 bases). The germline V gene encodes CDR1 SQVTM and CDR2 ANQGSEA. This CDR3 region has 15 residues. The V and J ends lost 0 bases and 2 bases respectively, with 13 bases between them. Incomplete CDR3 DNA: TGCAGCGTTGAAGATCTACAGGTCGAACAAGAGACC. Translation gives CSVEDLQVEQET. The entire CDR3 protein is CSVEDLQVEQETQYF.

About this clone: The read comes to an end 3 residues before the CDR3 does, leaving the germline J gene to fill in the end. V usage is TRBV19 and J usage is TRBJ1-3; D is undetermined. The CDR3 is 12 residues long. Deletions cut 2 bases from V and 3 bases from J, with 2 bases between. CDR1 LNHDA and CDR2 SQIVND come from the germline V gene (reference sequence). Incomplete CDR3 DNA: TGTGCCAGTAGTATACGTGGAAACACC. Translated, it gives CASSIRGNT. The whole CDR3 is CASSIRGNTIYF. Based on the CDR3 plus reference TRBV19 and TRBJ1-3, the full variable domain is DGGITQSPKYLFRKEGQNVTLSCEQNLNHDAMYWYRQDPGQGLRLIYYSQIVNDFQKGDIAEGYSVSREKKESFPLTVTSAQKNPTAFYLCASSIRGNTIYFGEGSWLTVV.

In regard to this clone: The CDR3 is cut off 3 residues early in the read; its end comes from the germline J gene. The chain carries TRBV19 and TRBJ2-1; 8 bases are a match to TRBD2. Germline V gene data show CDR1 as LNHDA and CDR2 as SQIVND (reference sequence). The CDR3 totals 15 residues. Trimming took 7 bases from V and 5 from J; bases not matched to a gene: 10. Partial CDR3 DNA: TGTGCCAGTACCGAGGGACTAGGTTCCCACAATGAG. This translates into CASTEGLGSHNE. The whole CDR3 region reads CASTEGLGSHNEQFF.

In regard to this clone: The read ends 3 residues early relative to the CDR3; the germline J gene fills the gap. The genes are TRBV5-1 and TRBJ1-4; maybe TRBD1 (5 bases). The CDR3 has 15 residues. From germline, CDR1 is SGHRS and CDR2 YFSETQ. V was shortened by 4 bases and J by 0 bases, with 10 bases between the two germline ends. Partial CDR3 DNA: TGCGCCAGCAGCATAGACAGAGCAACTAATGAAAAA. Protein sequence: CASSIDRATNEK. From start to end, the CDR3 is CASSIDRATNEKLFF.

Concerning this clone: The read terminates 3 residues ahead of where the CDR3 ends, so the germline J gene completes it. V usage is TRBV20-1 and J usage is TRBJ2-7, with D perhaps matching TRBD1 (6 bases). The V end lost 3 bases, the J end lost 0 bases, and 9 bases lay between the germline ends. The CDR3 has 13 amino acids. The V gene's germline CDR1 is DFQATT and CDR2 SNEGSKA (reference sequence). The sequenced part of the CDR3 DNA is TGCAGTGCTAGTCCAGGGGACTCCTACGAG. Translating it yields CSASPGDSYE. The full CDR3 is CSASPGDSYEQYF.

A word on this clone: Read coverage stops 3 residues before the CDR3 terminus; the germline J gene supplies the remainder. The chain has TRBV23-1 and TRBJ1-5; no firm D call. TRBV23-1 falls under the ORF class, with uncertain function. Trimming pared 3 bases from V and 4 bases from J, leaving 22 bases between. The CDR3 is 18 amino acids. The CDR3 bases that were read are TGCGCCAGCAGTCAGAGGACTTCCCCGCTGAAGATGAATCAGCCC. Translated, it gives CASSQRTSPLKMNQP. The full CDR3 is CASSQRTSPLKMNQPQHF.

A word on this clone: Read sequence stops 3 residues before the CDR3 end, and the germline J gene provides the missing end. The rearrangement links TRBV19 to TRBJ2-5; TRBD2 matches 10 bases. V lost 6 bases to trimming and J lost 4 bases; unmatched junction nucleotides: 8. This CDR3 is built from 15 residues. Germline assignment: CDR1 LNHDA and CDR2 SQIVND (reference sequence). CDR3 sequence reads: CASRAELAGSETQYF. Partial CDR3 DNA: TGTGCCAGTAGGGCGGAACTAGCGGGGTCAGAGACC.

A note on this clone: The CDR3 end is not reached by the read, which stops 3 residues before it; the germline J gene fills it in. The chain joins TRBV4-2 to TRBJ2-7, with 7 bases matching TRBD1. The CDR3 has 17 amino acids. Germline CDR1 and CDR2: LGHNA and YNFKEQ. V gave up 1 base and J gave up 0 bases; unmatched junction bases: 9. CDR3 loop: CASSQGRGQRNSYEQYF. The CDR3 DNA, read in part, is TGTGCCAGCAGCCAAGGTAGGGGACAGCGTAACTCCTACGAG.

As regards this clone: Read coverage stops 3 residues before the CDR3 terminus; the germline J gene supplies the remainder. The V call is TRBV18, the J call TRBJ2-3, with a weak D call TRBD2 (6 bases). Germline V gene lookup returns CDR1 KGHSH and CDR2 LQKENI. V was pared by 1 base and J by 2 bases, with 7 bases between. The CDR3 covers 14 residues. CDR3 DNA (partial): TGTGCCAGCTCACCACGGGGGGACACAGATACG. Translating gives CASSPRGDTDT. The CDR3 in its entirety is CASSPRGDTDTQYF. Full variable domain (remainder filled in from reference TRBV18 and TRBJ2-3): NAGVMQNPRHLVRRRGQEARLRCSPMKGHSHVYWYRQLPEEGLKFMVYLQKENIIDESGMPKERFSAEFPKEGPSILRIQQVVRGDSAAYFCASSPRGDTDTQYFGPGTRLTVL.

A remark on this clone: Coverage ceases 3 residues before the CDR3 finishes, and the germline J gene fills in the end. The chain has TRBV7-9 and TRBJ2-5; unclear D gene. CDR1 is SEHNR, CDR2 FQNEAQ, per germline (reference sequence). The CDR3 is 15 residues long. V dropped 5 bases and J dropped 0 bases, with 13 bases sitting between them. The CDR3 reads CASSREVMYQETQYF. The CDR3 bases that were read are TGTGCCAGCAGCCGAGAGGTGATGTACCAAGAGACC.

A remark on this clone: Sequencing ends 3 residues short of the CDR3 end; the germline J gene provides the rest. The chain couples TRBV5-8 to TRBJ2-5; D is possibly TRBD2 (5 bases). CDR1 and CDR2 (germline): SGHTS, YDEGEE. V lost 3 bases, J lost 3 bases, and 12 bases lay in between. The CDR3 runs to 14 residues. Partial CDR3 DNA: TGTGCCAGCAGCTCCCGGACTTTTGAAGAGACC. Translated, it gives CASSSRTFEET. The CDR3 as a whole reads CASSSRTFEETQYF. The full variable domain, with the rest looked up from reference TRBV5-8 and TRBJ2-5, is EAGVTQSPTHLIKTRGQQATLRCSPISGHTSVYWYQQALGLGLQFLLWYDEGEERNRGNFPPRFSGRQFPNYSSELNVNALELEDSALYLCASSSRTFEETQYFGPGTRLLVL.

As to this clone: The CDR3 extends 3 residues past the end of the read, so its final part is completed from the germline J gene. The chain recombines TRBV18 with TRBJ2-5; D might be TRBD2 (6 bases). CDR3 length equals 16 residues. V was pared by 3 bases and J by 2 bases, with 16 bases between. Germline lookup yields CDR1 KGHSH and CDR2 LQKENI. CDR3 DNA, as far as it was read: TGTGCCAGCTCACCTCAGACCGGGACTTTACAAGAGACC. This encodes CASSPQTGTLQET. The CDR3 in full is CASSPQTGTLQETQYF.

Points on this clone: The sequence runs out 3 residues before the end of the CDR3; the remainder is reconstructed from the germline J gene. The rearrangement links TRBV5-1 to TRBJ2-1; the match to TRBD2 covers 14 bases. This CDR3 comprises 15 residues. Germline CDR1 and CDR2: SGHRS and YFSETQ. Trimming removed 4 bases from V and 7 bases from J; junction bases left unmatched: 4. The CDR3 protein is CASSSGTSGRNEQFF. The sequenced part of the CDR3 DNA is TGCGCCAGCAGCAGCGGGACTAGCGGGAGAAATGAG. The variable domain in full, completed from reference TRBV5-1 and TRBJ2-1, reads KAGVTQTPRYLIKTRGQQVTLSCSPISGHRSVSWYQQTPGQGLQFLFEYFSETQRNKGNFPGRFSGRQFSNSRSEMNVSTLELGDSALYLCASSSGTSGRNEQFFGPGTRLTVL.

The sequenced part of the CDR3 DNA is TGTGCCATACAGGCCGAGAGCAATCAGCCC. This translates into CAIQAESNQP. The full CDR3 reads CAIQAESNQPQHF. This rearrangement joins TRBV10-3 to TRBJ1-5, with D perhaps matching TRBD1 (5 bases). The read finishes 3 residues shy of the CDR3 end, and the germline J gene is used to complete it. The CDR3 is 13 residues long. Germline CDR1 ENHRY, CDR2 SYGVKD. V was pared by 9 bases and J by 1 base, with 10 bases between.

A note on this clone: The CDR3 end lies 3 residues beyond the end of the read and is filled in from the germline J gene. V gene TRBV11-1 combines with J gene TRBJ1-1; possible D gene TRBD1, 6 bases. This CDR3 is built from 13 residues. The germline V gene encodes CDR1 SGHAT and CDR2 FQDESV (reference sequence). The CDR3 region is CASNGQWGTYAFF. CDR3 DNA, as far as it was read: TGTGCCAGCAACGGACAGTGGGGGACATAC.

On this clone: The read comes to an end 3 residues before the CDR3 does, leaving the germline J gene to fill in the end. The chain combines TRBV2 with TRBJ1-1; 8 bases line up with TRBD1. The CDR3 is 12 residues long. CDR1 and CDR2 (germline): SNHLY, FYNNEI. CDR3 DNA (partial): TGTGCCAGCAGTGAGACAGGGGAGCGA. Protein: CASSETGER. The CDR3, in full, reads CASSETGERAFF.

About this clone itself: The read ends 3 residues early relative to the CDR3; the germline J gene fills the gap. The chain carries TRBV18 and TRBJ2-3; D remains unclear. The CDR3 runs to 13 residues. The germline V and J ends were trimmed by 2 bases and 2 bases, with 5 bases remaining between them. Germline CDR1 KGHSH, CDR2 LQKENI. CDR3 DNA, as far as it was read: TGTGCCAGCTCACCAGGGCTCACAGATACG. This sequence encodes CASSPGLTDT. The CDR3, in full, reads CASSPGLTDTQYF.

A note on this clone: With the read ending 3 residues before the CDR3 end, the germline J gene is used to fill in that end. This chain joins TRBV7-7 and TRBJ2-7, with a weak D call TRBD2 (6 bases). V gave up 1 base and J gave up 3 bases, with 10 bases separating them. Looked up from germline, CDR1 is SSHAT and CDR2 is FNYEAQ (reference sequence). This CDR3 spans 14 amino acids. Incomplete CDR3 DNA: TGTGCCAGCAGCTTAGGGGCCGGGGGCTACGAG. It encodes CASSLGAGGYE. The full CDR3 protein reads CASSLGAGGYEQYF.

Note on this clone: At one end the junction does not follow the germline gene, possibly because of a read error. The read falls 3 residues short of the CDR3 end, and the missing part is taken from the germline J gene. The chain recombines TRBV7-7 with TRBJ2-3; 9 bases are a match to TRBD1. Germline loops: CDR1 SSHAT, CDR2 FNYEAQ (reference sequence). This CDR3 has 15 amino acids. The CDR3 loop is CASIFPGQGTDTQYF. The covered CDR3 bases are TGTGCTAGCATTTTCCCTGGACAGGGGACAGATACG. Full variable domain (outside the CDR3, taken from reference TRBV7-7 and TRBJ2-3): GAGVSQSPRYKVTKRGQDVTLRCDPISSHATLYWYQQALGQGPEFLTYFNYEAQPDKSGLPSDRFSAERPEGSISTLTIQRTEQRDSAMYRCASIFPGQGTDTQYFGPGTRLTVL.

Notes on this clone: The CDR3 end is not reached by the read, which stops 3 residues before it; the germline J gene fills it in. This chain connects TRBV20-1 to TRBJ1-3; a weak D match, TRBD1 (5 bases). V lost 3 bases to trimming and J lost 4 bases, with 10 bases between them. The CDR3 has 13 amino acids. Per germline, CDR1 DFQATT and CDR2 SNEGSKA (reference sequence). Partial CDR3 DNA: TGCAGTGCTAGGACAGCCTCCGGAAACACC. Amino acid sequence: CSARTASGNT. The full CDR3 protein reads CSARTASGNTIYF.

A note on this clone: The CDR3 extends 3 residues past the end of the read, so its final part is completed from the germline J gene. The gene calls are TRBV7-8 and TRBJ2-3; TRBD1 matches at 9 bases. CDR1 and CDR2 (germline): SGHVS, FQNEAQ. The CDR3 runs to 15 residues. Trimming took 6 bases from V and 4 from J; bases not matched to a gene: 8. This CDR3 reads CASSLRDRVSDTQYF. The sequenced CDR3 bases are TGTGCCAGCAGTCTACGGGACAGGGTCTCAGATACG. Supplemented by reference TRBV7-8 and TRBJ2-3, the full variable domain reads GAGVSQSPRYKVAKRGQDVALRCDPISGHVSLFWYQQALGQGPEFLTYFQNEAQLDKSGLPSDRFFAERPEGSVSTLKIQRTQQEDSAVYLCASSLRDRVSDTQYFGPGTRLTVL.

Comments on this clone: The DNA ends 3 residues before the CDR3 does, and the rest of the CDR3 is filled in from the germline J gene. Distinct nucleotide sequences in the sample also encode this CDR3. V usage is TRBV5-4 and J usage is TRBJ2-5, with a weak D call TRBD1 (6 bases). Trimming took off 5 bases at V and 2 bases at J, with 13 bases between the two ends. CDR3 length: 14 amino acids. Germline V gene sequence: CDR1 SGHNT, CDR2 YYREEE (reference sequence). Incomplete CDR3 DNA: TGTGCCAGCAGTCCCGGACAGATACAAGAGACC. It codes for CASSPGQIQET. The complete CDR3 reads CASSPGQIQETQYF.